This TCR beta chain was sequenced during a study of blood T cell repertoires in COVID-19 (dated by TCRdb to between 2020 and 2021). Looking at the study overall: Samples from collaborators originated in the United States, Italy and Spain and spanned both the acute and convalescent phases of COVID-19. The material from the prospective study consisted of cDNA or gDNA derived from T cells, B-cell-depleted T cells, or PBMCs. Subjects who had been exposed to COVID-19, were actively infected with it, or had recovered from it provided the deeply sampled blood TCRbeta repertoires that made up the dataset. The repertoires were released in a freely available public database meant as a resource for research on the immune response to SARS-CoV-2. Samples came from the ongoing ImmuneRACE study (first 160 participants) plus 1,254 subjects from 6 global collaborators. Sample metadata almost always included a de-identified subject ID, COVID-19 status, age in years and sex. Where available, HLA class I and class II types were obtained from metadata supplied by the sample provider rather than from assay-based typing. Results the study describes overall, beyond this receptor: Clinical and demographic metadata were provided uncurated, with the amount varying by source and participant.

TCRbeta CDR3 regions were amplified from genomic DNA using the immunoSEQ Assay, a bias-controlled multiplex PCR. Concerning the study's data processing: Nucleated cell counts per sample were estimated from amplification of reference gene primers within the assay. To quantify the absolute abundance of each unique TCRbeta CDR3 rearrangement, sequence reads were collapsed and filtered. For each sample, productive Simpson clonality was calculated by taking the square root of Simpson's diversity index across productive rearrangements. Entries here come from immuneACCESS through TCRdb and include only in-frame sequences with V and J called. Some clones fail to appear in such tables; in the studies checked, an unresolved V gene covers under half of the shortfall, and the cause of the remainder is unknown. That table is the source of V, J and clone size, and D and trimming were worked out from the DNA. The sample table records 100,000 to 150,000 clones; around 89% of these occur just once. Around 10% of the sample belongs to the ten largest clones.

This clone was found a few times. Its target antigen remains unknown. Nothing much larger sits one base from this clone, and base qualities are not available. Whole blood was collected in K2EDTA tubes by collaborating institutions according to the institutions' own protocols. For TCRbeta analysis, collaborator samples were shipped as frozen whole blood, as isolated PBMCs, or as DNA extracted from either sample type. CDR1 PRHDT and CDR2 FYEKMQ are derived from the germline V gene (reference sequence). Counted from cysteine to phenylalanine, this CDR3 has 16 amino acids. Left in the record is the CDR3 DNA by itself, 48 bases read in frame from the first base. Trimmed from V: 4 bases; trimmed from J: 7 bases; junction bases lacking a gene match: 11.

The sample was peripheral blood. This receptor was obtained from a man over 45 with acute or convalescent COVID-19. Recombination linked TRBV13 to TRBJ2-1; 9 middle bases align to TRBD1. The nucleotides read TGTGCCAGCAGCTGGACAGGGGTTAATTTGGGGAATGAGCAGTTCTTC. It is translated as CASSWTGVNLGNEQFF.